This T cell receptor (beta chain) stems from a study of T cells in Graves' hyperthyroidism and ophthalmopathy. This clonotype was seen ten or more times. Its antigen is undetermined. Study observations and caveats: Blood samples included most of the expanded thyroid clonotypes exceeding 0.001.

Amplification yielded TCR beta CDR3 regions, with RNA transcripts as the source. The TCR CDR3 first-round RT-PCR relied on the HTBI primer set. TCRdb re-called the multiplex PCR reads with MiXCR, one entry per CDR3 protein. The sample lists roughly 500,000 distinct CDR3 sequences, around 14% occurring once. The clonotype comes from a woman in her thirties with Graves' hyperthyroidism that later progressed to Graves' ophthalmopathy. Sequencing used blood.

The CDR3, as DNA: TGTGCCAGCAGTTTAGGAGAGACAGGGATTTATGGCTACACCTTC. It translates to CASSLGETGIYGYTF. V usage is TRBV12-3 or TRBV12-4 and J usage is TRBJ1-2, with 7 bases matching TRBD1. The CDR3 is 15 amino acids. After removal of 1 base from V and 5 bases from J, the junction contained 7 bases not matched to a gene.